This TCR beta chain was identified in a study of neurological immune-mediated disorders. V lost 2 bases and J lost 4, with 14 bases in between. CDR1 is DFQATT, CDR2 SNEGSKA, per germline (reference sequence). The CDR3 spans 14 residues. Study-level findings and limits: The multiple sclerosis repertoire cluster had no association with any clinical or MRI feature. Phylogenetic grouping put 18 of 34 multiple sclerosis patients' repertoires into one related-CDR3 cluster, a possible signature.

Ten or more counts support this clonotype. Its target is not known. The making of cDNA relied on 5'RACE with 10-nucleotide random UMIs. Each CDR3 protein gets one entry after TCRdb re-called the 5' RACE reads with MiXCR. The repertoire consists of 95,000 to 150,000 distinct CDR3 sequences, with 3.2% occurring once and the leading ten covering over 1%. J is TRBJ1-1 and V is TRBV20-1; D gene unclear. The TCR comes from a woman aged 30 to 39 with multiple sclerosis. Sequenced: PBMCs. The CDR3 reads CSARPVSRGTEAFF. The CDR3 DNA sequence: TGCAGTGCTAGACCAGTGTCTCGGGGCACTGAAGCTTTCTTT.